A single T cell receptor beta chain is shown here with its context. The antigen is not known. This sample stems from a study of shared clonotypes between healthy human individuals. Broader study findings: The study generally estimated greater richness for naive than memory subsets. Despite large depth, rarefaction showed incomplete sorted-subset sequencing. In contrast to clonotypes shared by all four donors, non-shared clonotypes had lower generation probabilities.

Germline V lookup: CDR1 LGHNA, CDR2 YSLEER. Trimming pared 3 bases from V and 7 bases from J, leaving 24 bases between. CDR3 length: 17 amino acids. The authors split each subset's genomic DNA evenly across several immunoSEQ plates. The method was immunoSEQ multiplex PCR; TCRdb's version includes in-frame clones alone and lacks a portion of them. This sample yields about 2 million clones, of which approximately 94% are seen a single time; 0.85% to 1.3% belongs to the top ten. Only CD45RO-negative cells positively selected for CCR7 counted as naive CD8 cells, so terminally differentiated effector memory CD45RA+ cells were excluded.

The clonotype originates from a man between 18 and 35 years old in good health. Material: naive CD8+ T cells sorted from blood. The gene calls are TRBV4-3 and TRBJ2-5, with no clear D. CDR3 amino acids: CASSHLSLPQVLLTQYF. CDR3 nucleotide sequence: TGCGCCAGCAGCCACCTCTCTCTCCCTCAAGTTTTGTTGACCCAGTACTTC.